In this sample, the clone carrying this T cell receptor beta chain turned up a few times. Its cognate antigen is unknown. This sample was included in a study of cytomegalovirus exposure and HLA in healthy donors. Study results and caveats: For most TCR beta V segments, an earlier analysis put the productive rate at about 87% or about 30% of the time. The study reported that TCR beta sequences accurately predicted HLA-A and HLA-B alleles in most subjects. Later analysis demonstrated an association between a missense DCLRE1C variant and TCR beta V- and J-gene trimming. Accounts indicate the classifier identified cytomegalovirus status with strong specificity and sensitivity.

The CDR3 totals 16 residues. V lost 10 bases, J lost 6 bases, and 18 bases stayed unmatched. CDR1 ENHRY and CDR2 SYGVKD come from the germline V gene. Both 60 Vbeta primers and 13 Jbeta primers went into the PCR. Measured with immunoSEQ multiplex PCR; TCRdb has only the in-frame clones, and not every one. The sample shows roughly 120,000 clones, roughly 80% of them seen only once. The rearrangement links TRBV10-3 to TRBJ1-1, with 9 positions matching TRBD1. Sequenced material: PBMCs. The receptor was isolated from a man between 60 and 75 years old in good health and CMV-seropositive. CDR3 in DNA: TGTGCCACCGTCCCGGGACAGGGATTGGCGGCCGCTGAAGCTTTCTTT. Protein sequence: CATVPGQGLAAAEAFF.